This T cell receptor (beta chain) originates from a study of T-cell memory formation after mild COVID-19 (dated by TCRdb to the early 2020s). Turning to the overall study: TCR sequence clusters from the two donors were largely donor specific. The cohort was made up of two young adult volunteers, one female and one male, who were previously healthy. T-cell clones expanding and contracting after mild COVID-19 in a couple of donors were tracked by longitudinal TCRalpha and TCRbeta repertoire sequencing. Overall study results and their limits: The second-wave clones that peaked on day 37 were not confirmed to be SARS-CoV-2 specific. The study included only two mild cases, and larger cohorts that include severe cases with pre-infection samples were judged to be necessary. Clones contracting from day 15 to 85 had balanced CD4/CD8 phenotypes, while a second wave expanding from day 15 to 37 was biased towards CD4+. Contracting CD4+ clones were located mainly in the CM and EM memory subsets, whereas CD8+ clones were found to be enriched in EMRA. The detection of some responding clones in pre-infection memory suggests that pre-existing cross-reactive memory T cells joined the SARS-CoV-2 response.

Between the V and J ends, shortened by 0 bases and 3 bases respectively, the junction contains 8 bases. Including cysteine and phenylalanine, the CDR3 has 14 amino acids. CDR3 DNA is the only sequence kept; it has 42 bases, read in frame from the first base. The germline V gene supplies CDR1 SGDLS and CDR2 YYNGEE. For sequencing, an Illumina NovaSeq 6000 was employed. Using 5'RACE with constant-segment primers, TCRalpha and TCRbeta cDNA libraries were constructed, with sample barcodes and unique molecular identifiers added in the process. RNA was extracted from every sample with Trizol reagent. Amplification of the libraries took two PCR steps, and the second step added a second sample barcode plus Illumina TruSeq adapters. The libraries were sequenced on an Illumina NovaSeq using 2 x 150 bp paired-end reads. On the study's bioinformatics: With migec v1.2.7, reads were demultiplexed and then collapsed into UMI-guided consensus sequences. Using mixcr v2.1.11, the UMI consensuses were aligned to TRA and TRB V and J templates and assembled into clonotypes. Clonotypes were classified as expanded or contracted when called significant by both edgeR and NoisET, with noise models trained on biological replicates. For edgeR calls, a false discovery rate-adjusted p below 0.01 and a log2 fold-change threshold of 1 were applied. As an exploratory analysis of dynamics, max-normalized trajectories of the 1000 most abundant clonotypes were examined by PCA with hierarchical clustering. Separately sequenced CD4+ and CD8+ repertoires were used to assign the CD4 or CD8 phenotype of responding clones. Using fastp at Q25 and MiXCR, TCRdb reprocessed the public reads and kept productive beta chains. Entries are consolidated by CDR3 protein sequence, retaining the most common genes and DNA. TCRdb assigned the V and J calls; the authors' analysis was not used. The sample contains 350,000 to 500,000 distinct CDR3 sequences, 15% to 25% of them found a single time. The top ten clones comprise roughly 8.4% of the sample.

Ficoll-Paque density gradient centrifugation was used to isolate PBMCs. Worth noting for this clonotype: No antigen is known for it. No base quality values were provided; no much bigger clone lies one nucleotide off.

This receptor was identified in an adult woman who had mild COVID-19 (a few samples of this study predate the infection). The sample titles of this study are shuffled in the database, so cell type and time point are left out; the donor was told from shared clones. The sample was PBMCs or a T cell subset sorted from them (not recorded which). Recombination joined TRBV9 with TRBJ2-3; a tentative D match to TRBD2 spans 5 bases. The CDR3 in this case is CASSVGSVTDTQYF. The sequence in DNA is TGTGCCAGCAGCGTAGGTAGCGTGACAGATACGCAGTATTTT.